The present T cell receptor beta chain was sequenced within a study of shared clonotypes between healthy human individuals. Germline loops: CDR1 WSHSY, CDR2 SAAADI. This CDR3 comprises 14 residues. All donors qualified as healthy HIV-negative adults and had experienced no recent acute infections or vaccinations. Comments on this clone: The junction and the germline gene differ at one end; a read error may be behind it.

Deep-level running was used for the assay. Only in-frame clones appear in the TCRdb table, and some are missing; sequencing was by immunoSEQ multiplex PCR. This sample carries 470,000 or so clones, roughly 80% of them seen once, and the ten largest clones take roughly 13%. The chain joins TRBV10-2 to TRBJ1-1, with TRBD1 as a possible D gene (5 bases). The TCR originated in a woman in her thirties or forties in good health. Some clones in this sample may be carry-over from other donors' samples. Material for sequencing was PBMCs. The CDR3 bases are TGTGCCAGCAGTGAAGTGACGGGGGTAGCTGAAGCTTTCTTT. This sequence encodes CASSEVTGVAEAFF.